This T cell receptor beta chain emerged from a study of CD8 T cells in Susac syndrome. Random hexamers served to reverse transcribe about 0.5 to 1 ug RNA. immunoSEQ multiplex PCR amplified TCR beta CDR3 across 54 Vbeta, 13 Jbeta. TCRdb re-analysed the immunoSEQ multiplex PCR reads in MiXCR, keeping a single row per CDR3 protein. The sample includes about 300,000 distinct CDR3 sequences, 85% seen only once; the top ten take 0.2% to 0.25%. TCR beta sequencing was performed on blood CD8+ and CD4+ T cells. Stable or active relapsing-remitting multiple sclerosis, untreated and meeting revised McDonald criteria, defined the controls. While CD8+ and CD4+ T cells were isolated negatively, TEMRA cells were enriched by FACS. Trimming pared 7 bases from V and 3 bases from J, leaving 13 bases between. This CDR3 has 12 residues. Per germline, CDR1 DFQATT and CDR2 SNEGSKA (reference sequence).

Sequenced sample: CD8+ T cells from PBMCs. The chain employs TRBV20-1 and TRBJ2-7; weak D call: TRBD1 (6 bases). The receptor was derived from a human donor with multiple sclerosis. This chain's CDR3 is CSGRTEHYEQYF. In DNA, the CDR3 is TGCAGTGGGAGGACAGAGCACTACGAGCAGTACTTC.